Following are 5 T cell receptor beta chains from one sample sequenced in a study of molecular identifiers for immune sequencing clone quantification. One entry per CDR3 protein results from TCRdb running MiXCR on the PCR reads. This repertoire shows 250,000 to 350,000 distinct CDR3 sequences, 20% to 25% found once; its top ten account for 0.7% to 0.9%. Sequencing was carried out using naive CD8+ T cells from blood, with Jurkat cell RNA spiked in. Subset noted: FACS-sorted CD8+CD4-CCR7+CD45RA+ naive T cells. These receptor sequences come from a human donor in good health. Some libraries in this study had Jurkat cell RNA spiked in.

V and J are TRBV19 and TRBJ1-3, with TRBD1 as a possible D gene (5 bases). The CDR3 covers 15 residues. CDR1 LNHDA and CDR2 SQIVND come from the germline V gene (reference sequence). Between the trimmed V and J ends, which lost 3 bases and 2 bases, there was a span of 11 bases. The CDR3 nucleotides are TGTGCCAGTAGTATGGGCCGGGGCCCTGGAAACACCATATATTTT. This encodes CASSMGRGPGNTIYF.

This clonotype was counted at least ten times. The chain recombines TRBV29-1 with TRBJ1-3; D not certain. From germline, CDR1 is SQVTM and CDR2 ANQGSEA. The CDR3 length is 14 residues. V lost 2 bases, J lost 0 bases, and 8 bases lay in between. CDR3 residues: CSVELPRSGNTIYF. For the CDR3, the DNA is TGCAGCGTTGAACTTCCCCGCTCTGGAAACACCATATATTTT.

This clonotype was observed at least ten times. This chain connects TRBV27 to TRBJ2-3; 9 nucleotides align to TRBD2. In germline, CDR1 is MNHEY, CDR2 SMNVEV (reference sequence). J gave up 2 bases and V 5 bases, and 8 bases lay outside the gene matches. This CDR3 has 16 amino acids. CDR3 nucleotides: TGTGCCAGCAGTAGACTAGCGGCCACTTTCACAGATACGCAGTATTTT. Translated, it gives CASSRLAATFTDTQYF.

This clonotype appeared many times. The chain links TRBV4-1 to TRBJ1-2, with TRBD1 as a possible D gene (6 bases). The CDR3 consists of 15 residues. V lost 4 bases and J 3 bases, leaving 15 bases between the germline ends. CDR1 and CDR2 from the germline V gene are MGHRA and YSYEKL. The CDR3 DNA is TGCGCCAGCAGCCCGAAACAGGGTTCGTACTATGGCTACACCTTC. Amino acid sequence: CASSPKQGSYYGYTF.

There are many counts of this clonotype. The chain's CDR3 is CSVPLGGRGAFF. CDR3 nucleotides: TGCAGCGTCCCACTGGGGGGAAGGGGAGCTTTCTTT. The V and J genes are TRBV29-1 and TRBJ1-1, with a weak D call TRBD1 (5 bases). This CDR3 contains 12 residues. The ends were cut back, 6 bases at V and 10 bases at J, with 18 bases in the middle. The germline CDR1 and CDR2 sequences are SQVTM and ANQGSEA.